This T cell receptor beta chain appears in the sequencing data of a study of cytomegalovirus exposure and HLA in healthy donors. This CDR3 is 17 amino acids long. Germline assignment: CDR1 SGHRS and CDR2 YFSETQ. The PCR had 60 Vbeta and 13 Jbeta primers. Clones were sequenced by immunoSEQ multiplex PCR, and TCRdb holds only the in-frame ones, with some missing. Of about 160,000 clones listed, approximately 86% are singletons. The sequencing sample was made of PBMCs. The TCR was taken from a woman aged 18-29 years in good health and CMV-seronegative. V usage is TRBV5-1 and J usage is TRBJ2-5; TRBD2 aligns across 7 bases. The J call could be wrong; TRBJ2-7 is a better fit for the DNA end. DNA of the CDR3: TGCGCCAGCAGCCCGGCCCCTAGCGGCGGGATCCTATACGAGCAGTACTTC. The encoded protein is CASSPAPSGGILYEQYF.